This record covers a single T cell receptor (beta chain). The record originates from a study of blood T cell repertoires in COVID-19. In the study overall: COVID-19 samples, acute and convalescent, were from the United States, Italy and Spain.

Per the authors' pipeline: How many nucleated cells were present was estimated from reference gene primer amplification. Data came from immunoSEQ multiplex PCR; TCRdb stores just in-frame clones and leaves some out. That table supplies the V and J calls and clone size; D and trimming were determined from the DNA. The sample lists 150,000 to 200,000 clones, 75% to 90% seen once, with 10% to 15% in the top ten. The CDR3 contains 13 residues. Germline V CDR1 and CDR2: MDHEN, SYDVKM. Trimming cost V 8 bases and J 6 bases; bases outside gene matches: 5. The V call is TRBV28, the J call TRBJ2-7, with 12 bases matching TRBD1. The source is a woman aged 55-70 years who had recovered from COVID-19. Specimen: PBMCs or T cells enriched from blood (not recorded which). CDR3 DNA: TGTGCCAGCTTGGGGACAGGGGGCGCCGAGCAGTACTTC. Translating it yields CASLGTGGAEQYF.